Below, 24 T cell receptor beta chains from the same sample are listed, as sequenced in a study of T cells in localized non-small cell lung cancer. TCRdb's table, derived via immunoSEQ multiplex PCR, lists solely in-frame clones and lacks some. The table records tens of thousands of clones, about 90% of them present only once. The material sequenced was peripheral blood, taken before any cancer treatment. Receptors were obtained from a male donor at least 60 years old with stage I squamous cell lung carcinoma.

This clone showed up just a few times. The rearrangement links TRBV6-9 to TRBJ1-1; a possible D gene is TRBD1 (6 bases). The CDR3 runs 15 residues. V lost 5 bases to trimming and J lost 4 bases, with 17 bases between them. Germline V CDR1 and CDR2: MNHGY, SVAAGI. The CDR3 nucleotides read TGTGCCAGCAGTCCACTGGAGGGGGAAGGCACTGAAGCTTTCTTT. Translated: CASSPLEGEGTEAFF.

V is TRBV6-1 and J is TRBJ2-3; 8 bases line up with TRBD2. The CDR3 covers 14 residues. CDR1 and CDR2 from the germline V gene are MNHNS and SASEGT. V shed 4 bases and J 4 bases; nucleotides not matched to a gene: 4. The CDR3 region has the DNA TGTGCCAGCAGTGGAGCGGGGGAGGCAGATACGCAGTATTTT. This encodes CASSGAGEADTQYF.

This chain uses TRBV19 with TRBJ2-1; perhaps TRBD1 as D (5 bases). The CDR3 extends over 13 amino acids. Germline-derived CDR1 and CDR2 are LNHDA and SQIVND (reference sequence). V lost 6 bases and J 2 bases, leaving 8 bases between the germline ends. As DNA, the CDR3 is TGTGCCAGTAGAGGCAGGGCCTACAATGAGCAGTTCTTC. Amino acids: CASRGRAYNEQFF.

The chain couples TRBV4-3 to TRBJ2-1; possible D gene TRBD2, 6 bases. The CDR3 sequence is 16 residues long. Trimming pared 1 base from V and 4 bases from J, leaving 14 bases between. Germline loops: CDR1 LGHNA, CDR2 YSLEER. The CDR3 region is CASSQGVAGGYNEQFF. DNA of the CDR3: TGCGCCAGCAGCCAAGGGGTCGCAGGAGGGTACAATGAGCAGTTCTTC.

The J gene is TRBJ2-2, the V gene TRBV11-2; 11 nucleotides match TRBD2. The CDR3 covers 16 residues. The germline CDR1 and CDR2 sequences are SGHAT and FQNNGV. V shed 5 bases and J 4 bases; nucleotides not matched to a gene: 6. CDR3 bases: TGTGCCAGCAGCCGGCTTAGCGGGGGGGGCACCGGGGAGCTGTTTTTT. Protein: CASSRLSGGGTGELFF.

The genes are TRBV30 and TRBJ1-4, with a possible D match to TRBD1 (5 bases). Germline loops: CDR1 GTSNPN, CDR2 SVGIG (reference sequence). CDR3 length: 13 residues. Trimming removed 2 bases at V and 8 bases at J, with 12 bases between. The CDR3 sequence is CAWSWDRREKLFF. CDR3 bases: TGTGCCTGGAGTTGGGACCGTAGGGAAAAACTGTTTTTT.

J is TRBJ2-2 and V is TRBV7-2; D is uncertain. The germline V gene has CDR1 SGHTA and CDR2 FQGNSA. The length of the CDR3 is 12 residues. Trimming left V 1 base short and J 8 bases short, with 5 bases between. DNA of the CDR3: TGTGCCAGCAGCTTAGGGGCTGGGGAGCTGTTTTTT. Residues: CASSLGAGELFF. Drawing the rest from reference TRBV7-2 and TRBJ2-2, the complete variable domain is GAGVSQSPSNKVTEKGKDVELRCDPISGHTALYWYRQSLGQGLEFLIYFQGNSAPDKSGLPSDRFSAERTGGSVSTLTIQRTQQEDSAVYLCASSLGAGELFFGEGSRLTVL.

This chain connects TRBV4-2 to TRBJ1-2, with D perhaps matching TRBD1 (5 bases). V lost 0 bases and J lost 8, with 22 bases in between. The V gene's germline CDR1 is LGHNA and CDR2 YNFKEQ. CDR3 length: 17 residues. Here the CDR3 DNA reads TGTGCCAGCAGCCAAGATCAGGGTATGGGCAGGGCGGAAGGCTACACCTTC. Its protein is CASSQDQGMGRAEGYTF.

This clone was found once. V usage is TRBV30 and J usage is TRBJ1-1, with D unclear. Looked up from germline, CDR1 is GTSNPN and CDR2 is SVGIG (reference sequence). V dropped 0 bases and J dropped 3 bases, with 5 bases sitting between them. The CDR3 consists of 12 residues. The chain's CDR3 is CAWSVMDTEAFF. CDR3 nucleotide sequence: TGTGCCTGGAGTGTCATGGACACTGAAGCTTTCTTT. The full variable domain, its missing parts supplied by reference TRBV30 and TRBJ1-1, is SQTIHQWPATLVQPVGSPLSLECTVEGTSNPNLYWYRQAAGRGLQLLFYSVGIGQISSEVPQNLSASRPQDRQFILSSKKLLLSDSGFYLCAWSVMDTEAFFGQGTRLTVV.

The chain carries TRBV7-2 and TRBJ1-5; a possible D gene is TRBD1 (6 bases). The CDR3 loop spans 15 amino acids. Between the trimmed V and J ends, which lost 1 base and 0 bases, there was a span of 7 bases. Germline CDR1 and CDR2: SGHTA and FQGNSA. In DNA form, the CDR3 reads TGTGCCAGCAGCTTAGTAGGGGGTAGCAATCAGCCCCAGCATTTT. Translated: CASSLVGGSNQPQHF. The full variable domain, rest sourced from reference TRBV7-2 and TRBJ1-5, is GAGVSQSPSNKVTEKGKDVELRCDPISGHTALYWYRQSLGQGLEFLIYFQGNSAPDKSGLPSDRFSAERTGGSVSTLTIQRTQQEDSAVYLCASSLVGGSNQPQHFGDGTRLSIL.

This sequence joins TRBV5-6 and TRBJ1-2; a weak D match, TRBD1 (5 bases). The CDR3 is 14 residues long. Trimming removed 4 bases from V and 8 bases from J, with 18 bases in between. CDR1 is SGHDT and CDR2 is YYEEEE in the germline V gene. CDR3 protein: CASSRQRLKGGYTF. The CDR3 region has the DNA TGTGCCAGCAGCCGCCAGCGGTTGAAGGGGGGCTACACCTTC.

The rearrangement joins TRBV9 to TRBJ2-1; 9 nucleotides agree with TRBD1. The germline gives CDR1 SGDLS, CDR2 YYNGEE. CDR3 size: 17 residues. V was pared by 4 bases and J by 0 bases, with 8 bases of the junction left unmatched. CDR3 nucleotides: TGTGCCAGCAGCACCTCCACAGGGGGCTTCTCCTACAATGAGCAGTTCTTC. It specifies CASSTSTGGFSYNEQFF.

The J gene is TRBJ1-6, the V gene TRBV7-8, with D uncertain. Per germline, CDR1 SGHVS and CDR2 FQNEAQ. Trimming removed 5 bases at V and 0 bases at J, with 8 bases between. The CDR3 consists of 15 residues. The CDR3 bases are TGTGCCAGCAGCCCGTCCAGCTCCTATAATTCACCCCTCCACTTT. It translates to CASSPSSSYNSPLHF. Variable domain in full (rest from reference TRBV7-8 and TRBJ1-6): GAGVSQSPRYKVAKRGQDVALRCDPISGHVSLFWYQQALGQGPEFLTYFQNEAQLDKSGLPSDRFFAERPEGSVSTLKIQRTQQEDSAVYLCASSPSSSYNSPLHFGNGTRLTVT.

V and J are TRBV7-8 and TRBJ1-2; weak D call: TRBD1 (5 bases). Trimming shortened V by 2 bases and J by 7 bases, and 8 bases separated the two germline ends. This CDR3 has 12 residues. Germline V gene data show CDR1 as SGHVS and CDR2 as FQNEAQ. The CDR3 bases are TGTGCCAGCAGCTTACGGGGGTTTGGCTACACCTTC. This translates into CASSLRGFGYTF.

V and J are TRBV7-2 and TRBJ2-3; D is undetermined. Germline assignment: CDR1 SGHTA and CDR2 FQGNSA. Trimming removed 1 base from V and 0 bases from J, with 8 bases in between. The CDR3 has 15 residues. The CDR3 sequence is CASSLGVLSTDTQYF. The CDR3 DNA reads as TGTGCCAGCAGCTTAGGGGTACTCAGCACAGATACGCAGTATTTT.

This clone was observed a single time. The rearrangement joins TRBV2 to TRBJ2-3; 14 bases map to TRBD2. The CDR3 consists of 17 residues. Germline lookup yields CDR1 SNHLY and CDR2 FYNNEI. Losses at the gene ends were 6 bases for V and 2 bases for J; bases not matched to a gene: 7. The CDR3 DNA follows: TGTGCCAGCAGACTCGGACTAGCGGGAGGACCCACAGATACGCAGTATTTT. Encoded protein: CASRLGLAGGPTDTQYF. The whole variable domain, filled in from reference TRBV2 and TRBJ2-3, reads EPEVTQTPSHQVTQMGQEVILRCVPISNHLYFYWYRQILGQKVEFLVSFYNNEISEKSEIFDDQFSVERPDGSNFTLKIRSTKLEDSAMYFCASRLGLAGGPTDTQYFGPGTRLTVL.

The chain is built from TRBV5-6 and TRBJ2-5; TRBD1 might be the D (6 bases). CDR3 length equals 16 residues. Germline-derived CDR1 and CDR2 are SGHDT and YYEEEE. Trimming removed 0 bases at V and 1 base at J, with 13 bases between. The DNA of the CDR3 is TGTGCCAGCAGCTTGGGCCCCAGGGGAGTCCAAGAGACCCAGTACTTC. Its translation is CASSLGPRGVQETQYF.

This rearrangement joins TRBV18 to TRBJ1-5; 7 positions match TRBD1. The CDR3 extends over 15 amino acids. Germline V gene lookup returns CDR1 KGHSH and CDR2 LQKENI. J gave up 4 bases and V 6 bases, and 9 bases lay outside the gene matches. The CDR3 sequence: CASSKEQGRNQPQHF. The CDR3, as DNA: TGTGCCAGCTCGAAGGAACAGGGGAGGAATCAGCCCCAGCATTTT. The complete variable domain, with remaining parts taken from reference TRBV18 and TRBJ1-5, reads NAGVMQNPRHLVRRRGQEARLRCSPMKGHSHVYWYRQLPEEGLKFMVYLQKENIIDESGMPKERFSAEFPKEGPSILRIQQVVRGDSAAYFCASSKEQGRNQPQHFGDGTRLSIL.

This clone was detected only a few times. The V gene is TRBV4-3, the J gene TRBJ2-1, with TRBD2 identical over 12 bases. Germline assignment: CDR1 LGHNA and CDR2 YSLEER. J lost 8 bases, V lost 3 bases, and 2 bases had no gene match. The CDR3 runs to 14 residues. In DNA form, the CDR3 reads TGCGCCAGCAGCCAGCGACTAGCGGGAGATGAGCAGTTCTTC. Protein sequence: CASSQRLAGDEQFF.

The rearrangement links TRBV6-1 to TRBJ1-3; D is ambiguous. CDR1 is MNHNS, CDR2 SASEGT, per germline. Trimming cost V 4 bases and J 4 bases, with 2 bases left between them. This CDR3 is built from 11 residues. The chain's CDR3 is CASSVGNTIYF. CDR3 sequence (DNA): TGTGCCAGCAGTGTAGGAAACACCATATATTTT.

The chain uses TRBV7-2 and TRBJ2-4, with D possibly being TRBD2 (5 bases). CDR1 SGHTA and CDR2 FQGNSA come from the germline V gene. The CDR3 runs 18 residues. V dropped 1 base and J dropped 5 bases, with 21 bases sitting between them. The CDR3 nucleotides read TGTGCCAGCAGCTTAGGGAGTAGGGCTAGCCGAATTCAAAACATTCAGTACTTC. It yields the protein CASSLGSRASRIQNIQYF.

The chain employs TRBV12-2 and TRBJ1-5; the D call in the table, TRBD1, was not verified against the DNA. TRBV12-2 is a known pseudogene. The CDR3 spans 13 residues. DNA of the CDR3: TGTGCAAGTCGCTTAGCGGGCGATCAGCCCCAGCATTTT. Translating it yields CASRLAGDQPQHF.

The chain carries TRBV30 and TRBJ1-4; no firm D call. Germline V gene sequence: CDR1 GTSNPN, CDR2 SVGIG (reference sequence). V was clipped by 6 bases and J by 1 base, with 21 bases between them. The CDR3 length is 17 residues. The CDR3 protein is CACLRAPKGRTNEKLFF. The DNA of the CDR3 is TGTGCCTGCCTCCGGGCCCCAAAAGGACGAACTAATGAAAAACTGTTTTTT.

This chain links TRBV7-6 with TRBJ1-6; weak D call: TRBD1 (6 bases). The CDR3 totals 15 residues. V was clipped by 5 bases and J by 7 bases, with 15 bases between them. The germline gives CDR1 SGHVS, CDR2 FNYEAQ. In nucleotides, the CDR3 is TGTGCCAGCAGCGAAAGGGACACCCTGAATTCACCCCTCCACTTT. It yields the protein CASSERDTLNSPLHF. Full variable domain (missing parts from reference TRBV7-6 and TRBJ1-6): GAGVSQSPRYKVTKRGQDVALRCDPISGHVSLYWYRQALGQGPEFLTYFNYEAQQDKSGLPNDRFSAERPEGSISTLTIQRTEQRDSAMYRCASSERDTLNSPLHFGNGTRLTVT.